Below are 24 T cell receptor beta chains sequenced from a single sample in a study of blood T cell repertoires in COVID-19. This table comes from immunoSEQ multiplex PCR, and its TCRdb copy is limited to in-frame clones, with some not included. The table includes approximately 380,000 clones, 85% detected once. Sequenced sample: peripheral blood. The receptors originated from a woman under 30 with acute or convalescent COVID-19.

This rearrangement joins TRBV6-5 to TRBJ1-4; 7 bases are a match to TRBD1. The CDR3 contains 15 residues. Per the germline V gene, CDR1 is MNHEY and CDR2 is SVGAGI. V gave up 2 bases and J gave up 6 bases; unmatched junction bases: 6. CDR3 nucleotides: TGTGCCAGCAGTTACGTATTCGGGACAGATGAAAAACTGTTTTTT. As protein: CASSYVFGTDEKLFF.

The chain is built from TRBV29-1 and TRBJ1-2, with D unclear. The CDR3 consists of 11 residues. Trimming stripped 4 bases from V and 6 bases from J, with 9 bases between. Per germline, CDR1 SQVTM and CDR2 ANQGSEA. CDR3 loop: CSVGGIDGYTF. The CDR3 DNA sequence: TGCAGCGTTGGAGGGATAGATGGCTACACCTTC.

The J gene is TRBJ1-3, the V gene TRBV2; 7 nucleotides align to TRBD1. CDR1 and CDR2 from the germline V gene are SNHLY and FYNNEI. J was trimmed by 1 base and V by 9 bases; bases with no gene match: 0. This CDR3 spans 12 amino acids. For the CDR3, the DNA is TGTGCCAGGGGACAGTCTGGAAACACCATATATTTT. Encoded protein: CARGQSGNTIYF.

The chain is built from TRBV2 and TRBJ2-7; D might be TRBD1 (6 bases). V gave up 6 bases and J gave up 4 bases, with 10 bases separating them. This CDR3 region has 12 residues. Germline V gene sequence: CDR1 SNHLY, CDR2 FYNNEI. Here the CDR3 reads CASSDGQYEQYF. CDR3 DNA sequence: TGTGCCAGCAGCGACGGACAGTACGAGCAGTACTTC.

The chain has TRBV10-2 and TRBJ2-1, with 11 bases that match TRBD1. This CDR3 is built from 16 residues. Germline V CDR1 and CDR2: WSHSY, SAAADI. With 3 bases clipped from V and 8 bases from J, the junction kept 9 bases outside the gene matches. CDR3: CASSDYPGQGDDEQFF. CDR3 nucleotide sequence: TGCGCCAGCAGTGATTACCCGGGACAGGGGGATGATGAGCAGTTCTTC.

The count of this clone is one. The chain uses TRBV5-1 and TRBJ2-7; D call uncertain. Trimming cost V 0 bases and J 1 base, with 8 bases left between them. Germline-derived CDR1 and CDR2 are SGHRS and YFSETQ. CDR3 length: 14 residues. The CDR3 nucleotides are TGCGCCAGCAGCTTGGGGCTAGGTTCCTACGAGCAGTACTTC. Amino acid sequence: CASSLGLGSYEQYF.

The chain carries TRBV6-5 and TRBJ2-7; TRBD1 agrees at 11 bases. This CDR3 spans 14 amino acids. Looked up from germline, CDR1 is MNHEY and CDR2 is SVGAGI. Losses at the gene ends were 6 bases for V and 4 bases for J; bases not matched to a gene: 5. As DNA, the CDR3 is TGTGCCAGCAGACCCCGGGACAGGGGGTACGAGCAGTACTTC. Its protein is CASRPRDRGYEQYF.

The rearrangement links TRBV18 to TRBJ2-1; 10 bases align to TRBD1. V trimming: 6 bases; J trimming: 3 bases; junction bases outside the gene matches: 5. This CDR3 contains 15 residues. The germline CDR1 and CDR2 sequences are KGHSH and LQKENI. This CDR3 reads CASSPDRGFYNEQFF. DNA of the CDR3: TGTGCCAGCTCCCCGGACAGGGGGTTCTACAATGAGCAGTTCTTC.

This rearrangement joins TRBV12-3 or TRBV12-4 to TRBJ2-1; no definite D call. This CDR3 spans 11 amino acids. V gave up 3 bases and J gave up 6 bases, with 3 bases separating them. DNA for the CDR3: TGTGCCAGCAGTTTTATCAATGAGCAGTTCTTC. Encoded protein: CASSFINEQFF.

This clone is a singleton in its sample. The chain is built from TRBV6-2 or TRBV6-3 and TRBJ2-7; D is undetermined. In germline, CDR1 is MNHEY, CDR2 SVGEGT. The CDR3 runs 13 residues. V was trimmed by 6 bases and J by 6 bases, leaving 15 bases between them. CDR3 in amino acids: CASSPPLLGEQYF. CDR3 bases: TGTGCCAGCAGCCCACCTCTCCTCGGCGAGCAGTACTTC.

The chain couples TRBV5-3 to TRBJ1-1; D gene unclear. TRBV5-3 is labeled an ORF, and its function is uncertain. The CDR3 totals 13 residues. Trimming left V 2 bases short and J 1 base short, with 6 bases between. The CDR3 here is CARSLHENTEAFF. The CDR3 nucleotides are TGTGCCAGAAGCTTACATGAGAACACTGAAGCTTTCTTT.

The chain recombines TRBV2 with TRBJ2-1, with 13 positions matching TRBD2. V dropped 3 bases and J dropped 10; count of bases not matched to a gene: 6. CDR3 length equals 15 residues. CDR1 is SNHLY, CDR2 FYNNEI, per germline. DNA for the CDR3: TGTGCCAGCAGTGACTGGACTAGCGGGAGAGGAGAGCAGTTCTTC. The encoded protein is CASSDWTSGRGEQFF.

The chain carries TRBV28 and TRBJ1-5; the D is unclear. V gave up 1 base and J gave up 3 bases, with 7 bases separating them. The CDR3 is 14 residues long. Per the germline V gene, CDR1 is MDHEN and CDR2 is SYDVKM. The DNA for the CDR3 is TGTGCCAGCAGTTTATCAGGCCCCAATCAGCCCCAGCATTTT. As protein: CASSLSGPNQPQHF. Looking up the rest from reference TRBV28 and TRBJ1-5 gives the full variable domain: DVKVTQSSRYLVKRTGEKVFLECVQDMDHENMFWYRQDPGLGLRLIYFSYDVKMKEKGDIPEGYSVSREKKERFSLILESASTNQTSMYLCASSLSGPNQPQHFGDGTRLSIL.

This clone occurred once. The chain links TRBV2 to TRBJ1-4, with TRBD1 identical over 10 bases. Germline V gene sequence: CDR1 SNHLY, CDR2 FYNNEI. This CDR3 is 16 amino acids long. The junction had 11 bases not matched to a gene; V was cut back by 5 bases and J by 8 bases. The CDR3: CASSTNRGTGEEKLFF. CDR3 coding DNA: TGTGCCAGCAGTACTAATCGGGGGACAGGGGAAGAAAAACTGTTTTTT.

V is TRBV6-1 and J is TRBJ2-1, with a possible D match to TRBD2 (6 bases). Trimming removed 3 bases at V and 3 bases at J, with 12 bases between. The CDR3 length is 15 residues. Per the germline V gene, CDR1 is MNHNS and CDR2 is SASEGT. CDR3 sequence: CASSEGTSDYNEQFF. Written as DNA, the CDR3 is TGTGCCAGCAGTGAGGGGACTTCCGACTACAATGAGCAGTTCTTC.

This chain uses TRBV13 with TRBJ1-1; possible D gene TRBD1, 6 bases. The V end was cut by 5 bases, the J end by 0 bases, with 10 bases between. This CDR3 spans 14 amino acids. Germline loops: CDR1 PRHDT, CDR2 FYEKMQ (reference sequence). CDR3 nucleotides: TGTGCCAGCAGCCCCAGGGGCATGAACACTGAAGCTTTCTTT. This sequence encodes CASSPRGMNTEAFF.

The chain uses TRBV5-8 and TRBJ1-4, with TRBD1 matching 10 bases. Germline CDR1 and CDR2: SGHTS and YDEGEE. This CDR3 has 16 amino acids. The trim removed 0 bases at V and 7 bases at J, leaving 6 bases unmatched. The CDR3 loop is CASSLGQGASTEKLFF. The CDR3 coding sequence is TGTGCCAGCAGCTTGGGACAGGGGGCTTCCACTGAAAAACTGTTTTTT.

V gene TRBV29-1 combines with J gene TRBJ1-1; the D gene is possibly TRBD1 (5 bases). Germline V gene lookup returns CDR1 SQVTM and CDR2 ANQGSEA. Trimming left V 5 bases short and J 0 bases short, with 13 bases between. The CDR3 consists of 14 residues. The CDR3 spells CSVHLDSLNTEAFF. The DNA of the CDR3 is TGCAGCGTTCACCTAGACAGCTTGAACACTGAAGCTTTCTTT. The full variable domain, its missing parts supplied by reference TRBV29-1 and TRBJ1-1, is SAVISQKPSRDICQRGTSLTIQCQVDSQVTMMFWYRQQPGQSLTLIATANQGSEATYESGFVIDKFPISRPNLTFSTLTVSNMSPEDSSIYLCSVHLDSLNTEAFFGQGTRLTVV.

The chain recombines TRBV5-1 with TRBJ1-6; D uncertain. Deletions cut 5 bases from V and 5 bases from J, with 11 bases between. Germline V CDR1 and CDR2: SGHRS, YFSETQ. The CDR3 consists of 14 residues. The DNA for the CDR3 is TGCGCCAGCAGATTAACCGGGGATAATTCACCCCTCCACTTT. Translated, it gives CASRLTGDNSPLHF.

The rearrangement links TRBV6-1 to TRBJ2-1, with a possible D match to TRBD2 (6 bases). V lost 2 bases to trimming and J lost 4 bases, with 15 bases between them. The CDR3 is 16 residues long. Germline V gene data show CDR1 as MNHNS and CDR2 as SASEGT. The CDR3 nucleotides are TGTGCCAGCAGTGAACAGGGTAGCGGAGTTTACAATGAGCAGTTCTTC. Its protein product is CASSEQGSGVYNEQFF.

The chain links TRBV5-5 to TRBJ1-2; D remains unclear. CDR1 is SGHKS, CDR2 YYEKEE, per germline (reference sequence). Trimming left V 3 bases short and J 4 bases short, with 7 bases between. There are 12 residues in the CDR3. The CDR3 region is CASSSGSYGYTF. The CDR3 DNA reads as TGTGCCAGCAGCTCTGGGAGCTATGGCTACACCTTC.

The chain is built from TRBV28 and TRBJ1-3; a possible D gene is TRBD1 (5 bases). The CDR3 has 16 residues. V lost 8 bases and J lost 0, with 17 bases in between. CDR1 MDHEN and CDR2 SYDVKM come from the germline V gene. CDR3: CASLESGQISGNTIYF. The CDR3 DNA follows: TGTGCCAGCCTGGAATCCGGACAAATCTCTGGAAACACCATATATTTT.

This rearrangement joins TRBV29-1 to TRBJ2-7; maybe TRBD1 (6 bases). The V gene's germline CDR1 is SQVTM and CDR2 ANQGSEA. This CDR3 is built from 13 residues. V was shortened by 5 bases and J by 0 bases, with 11 bases between the two germline ends. The CDR3 DNA sequence: TGCAGCGTTCCCGGGACAAGCTCCTACGAGCAGTACTTC. It codes for CSVPGTSSYEQYF.

This chain uses TRBV7-9 with TRBJ2-6; possible D gene TRBD1, 5 bases. Germline V gene sequence: CDR1 SEHNR, CDR2 FQNEAQ (reference sequence). This CDR3 has 15 amino acids. V lost 3 bases and J lost 1, with 7 bases in between. The CDR3 bases are TGTGCCAGCAGCTTCAGGGCTTCTGGGGCCAACGTCCTGACTTTC. Translated, it gives CASSFRASGANVLTF.